These T cell receptor beta chains were read from a single sample in a study of PD-1 and CTLA-4 blockade in melanoma. TCRdb keeps only in-frame clones here, not all; method: immunoSEQ multiplex PCR. The sample records approximately 17,000 clones, 65% to 85% being singletons. The sequencing used CD8+ T cells from peripheral blood, collected before anti-PD-1 treatment. The receptor source for this set is a human donor with melanoma. Both conserved end residues are part of each CDR3. Fields, in order: clone size, V gene, D gene, J gene, CDR3 DNA, CDR3 protein. The D gene is left open where the match is weak. Size values are once, few and many counts, or a class for expanded clones, and some rows have none.

clone size: -
V gene: TRBV11-2
D gene: TRBD2
J gene: TRBJ2-3
CDR3 DNA: TGTGCCAGCAGCCCCTGGACTAGCGGGAGACGTACAGATACGCAGTATTTT
CDR3 protein: CASSPWTSGRRTDTQYF

clone size: -
V gene: TRBV24-1
D gene: TRBD1
J gene: TRBJ1-2
CDR3 DNA: TGTGCCACCAGCCCGACAGGGATGGGCTATGGCTACACCTTC
CDR3 protein: CATSPTGMGYGYTF

clone size: once
V gene: TRBV6-5
D gene: -
J gene: TRBJ1-2
CDR3 DNA: TGTGCCAGCAAATCTCCGGACGGCTACACCTTC
CDR3 protein: CASKSPDGYTF

clone size: few
V gene: TRBV7-9
D gene: -
J gene: TRBJ1-1
CDR3 DNA: TGTGCCAGCAGCTTGGACGCCCCTGAAGCTTTCTTT
CDR3 protein: CASSLDAPEAFF

clone size: -
V gene: TRBV4-1
D gene: TRBD1
J gene: TRBJ1-5
CDR3 DNA: TGCGCCAGCAGCCACCGACAGGGAAATAGCAATCAGCCCCAGCATTTT
CDR3 protein: CASSHRQGNSNQPQHF

clone size: -
V gene: TRBV14
D gene: -
J gene: TRBJ1-2
CDR3 DNA: TGTGCCAGCAGCCAGAGAAGCAGGGTGTATGGCTACACCTTC
CDR3 protein: CASSQRSRVYGYTF

clone size: -
V gene: TRBV15
D gene: TRBD1
J gene: TRBJ2-3
CDR3 DNA: TGTGCCACCAGCGATGGACAGGGCTTGGCAGATACGCAGTATTTT
CDR3 protein: CATSDGQGLADTQYF

clone size: -
V gene: TRBV23-1
D gene: -
J gene: TRBJ1-2
CDR3 DNA: TGCGCCAGCAGTCAATCGTTCCCTAGTGGCTATGGCTACACCTTC
CDR3 protein: CASSQSFPSGYGYTF

clone size: few
V gene: TRBV29-1
D gene: TRBD1
J gene: TRBJ2-5
CDR3 DNA: TGCAGCGTTACCCGGACAGGGGGGGAGACCCAGTACTTC
CDR3 protein: CSVTRTGGETQYF

clone size: -
V gene: TRBV9
D gene: -
J gene: TRBJ1-4
CDR3 DNA: TGTGCCAGCAGCCACGACCCTCAGGACGGGGTGGGTGAAAAACTGTTTTTT
CDR3 protein: CASSHDPQDGVGEKLFF

clone size: -
V gene: TRBV3-1/TRBV3-2
D gene: TRBD2
J gene: TRBJ2-3
CDR3 DNA: TGTGCCAGCAGCCCCACGCCTAGCGGAAGCACAGATACGCAGTATTTT
CDR3 protein: CASSPTPSGSTDTQYF

clone size: medium-sized
V gene: TRBV19
D gene: -
J gene: TRBJ1-1
CDR3 DNA: TGTGCCAGTAGTATGATAGCAGAGAACACTGAAGCTTTCTTT
CDR3 protein: CASSMIAENTEAFF

clone size: -
V gene: TRBV30
D gene: -
J gene: TRBJ2-1
CDR3 DNA: TGTGCACTAAAGGGCGGCTCCTACAATGAGCAGTTCTTC
CDR3 protein: CALKGGSYNEQFF

clone size: -
V gene: TRBV7-9
D gene: -
J gene: TRBJ2-3
CDR3 DNA: TGTGCCAGCATCCCCGGTCAAAGGGTAGGAGATACGCAGTATTTT
CDR3 protein: CASIPGQRVGDTQYF

clone size: -
V gene: TRBV7-9
D gene: TRBD2
J gene: TRBJ2-7
CDR3 DNA: TGTGCCAGCAGCCCCACGGGGGGCTACGAGCAGTACTTC
CDR3 protein: CASSPTGGYEQYF

clone size: -
V gene: TRBV27
D gene: -
J gene: TRBJ1-5
CDR3 DNA: TGTGCCAGCAGCGACCTGGGGGATCAGCCCCAGCATTTT
CDR3 protein: CASSDLGDQPQHF

clone size: -
V gene: TRBV10-3
D gene: TRBD2
J gene: TRBJ2-7
CDR3 DNA: TGTGCCATCAGTCGTGGACTAGCGGAGTCCTACGAGCAGTACTTC
CDR3 protein: CAISRGLAESYEQYF

clone size: few
V gene: TRBV11-3
D gene: TRBD1
J gene: TRBJ1-3
CDR3 DNA: TGTGCCAGCAGCTTGGACAGGGGGTTCTCTGGAAACACCATATATTTT
CDR3 protein: CASSLDRGFSGNTIYF

clone size: -
V gene: TRBV27
D gene: -
J gene: TRBJ2-3
CDR3 DNA: TGTGCCAGCAGTTCAATGGACAGCCGCACAGATACGCAGTATTTT
CDR3 protein: CASSSMDSRTDTQYF

clone size: -
V gene: TRBV19
D gene: -
J gene: TRBJ2-3
CDR3 DNA: TGTGCCAGTAGTATAGATCCCTCGGCCCGGACGGATACGCAGTATTTT
CDR3 protein: CASSIDPSARTDTQYF

clone size: -
V gene: TRBV27
D gene: TRBD1
J gene: TRBJ2-7
CDR3 DNA: TGTGCCAGCAGTTTATCGACCGGGACAGGGCCCTACGAGCAGTACTTC
CDR3 protein: CASSLSTGTGPYEQYF

clone size: -
V gene: TRBV10-1
D gene: -
J gene: TRBJ2-7
CDR3 DNA: TGCGCCAGCAGTGAAGGGCAGTTGTACGAGCAGTACTTC
CDR3 protein: CASSEGQLYEQYF

clone size: once
V gene: TRBV9
D gene: TRBD2
J gene: TRBJ2-2
CDR3 DNA: TGTGCCAGTTCCCGGGAGCGGGGGACCGGGGAGCTGTTTTTT
CDR3 protein: CASSRERGTGELFF

clone size: -
V gene: TRBV27
D gene: -
J gene: TRBJ1-1
CDR3 DNA: TGTGCCAGCAGTTTAGGCGGGAGGGTGACTTTCTTT
CDR3 protein: CASSLGGRVTFF

clone size: -
V gene: TRBV24-1
D gene: -
J gene: TRBJ2-3
CDR3 DNA: TGTGCCACCAGTGATGAACCGGGGAGCACAGATACGCAGTATTTT
CDR3 protein: CATSDEPGSTDTQYF

clone size: -
V gene: TRBV10-1
D gene: -
J gene: TRBJ1-5
CDR3 DNA: TGCGCCAGCATTTCTTGCGGACGGCCCCAGCATTTT
CDR3 protein: CASISCGRPQHF

clone size: few
V gene: TRBV6-5
D gene: -
J gene: TRBJ2-1
CDR3 DNA: TGTGCCAGCAGTTACAACGGTCCCCCCAGTGAGCAGTTCTTC
CDR3 protein: CASSYNGPPSEQFF

clone size: once
V gene: TRBV27
D gene: TRBD1
J gene: TRBJ2-4
CDR3 DNA: TGTGCCAGCAGTTTACGGGACAGCAAAAACATTCAGTACTTC
CDR3 protein: CASSLRDSKNIQYF

clone size: -
V gene: TRBV27
D gene: -
J gene: TRBJ1-1
CDR3 DNA: TGTGCCAGCAGTTTATCGTCCGTCACTGAAGCTTTCTTT
CDR3 protein: CASSLSSVTEAFF

clone size: -
V gene: TRBV4-1
D gene: -
J gene: TRBJ2-3
CDR3 DNA: TGCGCCAGCAGCCGAGTTGGGGAATCTAGCACAGATACGCAGTATTTT
CDR3 protein: CASSRVGESSTDTQYF

clone size: -
V gene: TRBV7-6
D gene: -
J gene: TRBJ2-2
CDR3 DNA: TGTGCCAGCAGCTCCCCTGGGGAGCTGTTTTTT
CDR3 protein: CASSSPGELFF

clone size: -
V gene: TRBV19
D gene: -
J gene: TRBJ1-1
CDR3 DNA: TGTGCCAGTCACCTCGGGACACCGTACACTGAAGCTTTCTTT
CDR3 protein: CASHLGTPYTEAFF

clone size: -
V gene: TRBV7-9
D gene: -
J gene: TRBJ1-2
CDR3 DNA: TGTGCCAGCAGCTTAGGGCAGGGGAGGCTCCTGGGCTACACCTTC
CDR3 protein: CASSLGQGRLLGYTF

clone size: -
V gene: TRBV5-8
D gene: -
J gene: TRBJ1-1
CDR3 DNA: TGTGCCAGCAGTGTAGGAGGGTTTTTAGCTGAAGCTTTCTTT
CDR3 protein: CASSVGGFLAEAFF

clone size: -
V gene: TRBV11-3
D gene: TRBD2
J gene: TRBJ2-1
CDR3 DNA: TGTGCCAGCAGCGTCCCCCCGGCGGGAGGAGGCAATGAGCAGTTCTTC
CDR3 protein: CASSVPPAGGGNEQFF

clone size: -
V gene: TRBV19
D gene: TRBD1
J gene: TRBJ2-3
CDR3 DNA: TGTGCCAGTAGTATAGACAACCGGGACAGGGTACTACATTTT
CDR3 protein: CASSIDNRDRVLHF

clone size: -
V gene: TRBV4-2
D gene: -
J gene: TRBJ1-2
CDR3 DNA: TGTGCCAGCAGCCCGGGCTATGGCTACACCTTC
CDR3 protein: CASSPGYGYTF

clone size: -
V gene: TRBV9
D gene: TRBD2
J gene: TRBJ2-1
CDR3 DNA: TGTGCCAGCAGCTTCCGCGGGGAGGGCCCTCGCAATGAGCAGTTCTTC
CDR3 protein: CASSFRGEGPRNEQFF

clone size: -
V gene: TRBV9
D gene: TRBD2
J gene: TRBJ2-1
CDR3 DNA: TGTGCCAGCAGCGTAGGAGCGGGAGCGTACAATGAGCAGTTCTTC
CDR3 protein: CASSVGAGAYNEQFF

clone size: -
V gene: TRBV5-1
D gene: TRBD2
J gene: TRBJ2-3
CDR3 DNA: TGCGCCAGCAGCCTTCTAGCGGCTTCTAGCACAGATACGCAGTATTTT
CDR3 protein: CASSLLAASSTDTQYF